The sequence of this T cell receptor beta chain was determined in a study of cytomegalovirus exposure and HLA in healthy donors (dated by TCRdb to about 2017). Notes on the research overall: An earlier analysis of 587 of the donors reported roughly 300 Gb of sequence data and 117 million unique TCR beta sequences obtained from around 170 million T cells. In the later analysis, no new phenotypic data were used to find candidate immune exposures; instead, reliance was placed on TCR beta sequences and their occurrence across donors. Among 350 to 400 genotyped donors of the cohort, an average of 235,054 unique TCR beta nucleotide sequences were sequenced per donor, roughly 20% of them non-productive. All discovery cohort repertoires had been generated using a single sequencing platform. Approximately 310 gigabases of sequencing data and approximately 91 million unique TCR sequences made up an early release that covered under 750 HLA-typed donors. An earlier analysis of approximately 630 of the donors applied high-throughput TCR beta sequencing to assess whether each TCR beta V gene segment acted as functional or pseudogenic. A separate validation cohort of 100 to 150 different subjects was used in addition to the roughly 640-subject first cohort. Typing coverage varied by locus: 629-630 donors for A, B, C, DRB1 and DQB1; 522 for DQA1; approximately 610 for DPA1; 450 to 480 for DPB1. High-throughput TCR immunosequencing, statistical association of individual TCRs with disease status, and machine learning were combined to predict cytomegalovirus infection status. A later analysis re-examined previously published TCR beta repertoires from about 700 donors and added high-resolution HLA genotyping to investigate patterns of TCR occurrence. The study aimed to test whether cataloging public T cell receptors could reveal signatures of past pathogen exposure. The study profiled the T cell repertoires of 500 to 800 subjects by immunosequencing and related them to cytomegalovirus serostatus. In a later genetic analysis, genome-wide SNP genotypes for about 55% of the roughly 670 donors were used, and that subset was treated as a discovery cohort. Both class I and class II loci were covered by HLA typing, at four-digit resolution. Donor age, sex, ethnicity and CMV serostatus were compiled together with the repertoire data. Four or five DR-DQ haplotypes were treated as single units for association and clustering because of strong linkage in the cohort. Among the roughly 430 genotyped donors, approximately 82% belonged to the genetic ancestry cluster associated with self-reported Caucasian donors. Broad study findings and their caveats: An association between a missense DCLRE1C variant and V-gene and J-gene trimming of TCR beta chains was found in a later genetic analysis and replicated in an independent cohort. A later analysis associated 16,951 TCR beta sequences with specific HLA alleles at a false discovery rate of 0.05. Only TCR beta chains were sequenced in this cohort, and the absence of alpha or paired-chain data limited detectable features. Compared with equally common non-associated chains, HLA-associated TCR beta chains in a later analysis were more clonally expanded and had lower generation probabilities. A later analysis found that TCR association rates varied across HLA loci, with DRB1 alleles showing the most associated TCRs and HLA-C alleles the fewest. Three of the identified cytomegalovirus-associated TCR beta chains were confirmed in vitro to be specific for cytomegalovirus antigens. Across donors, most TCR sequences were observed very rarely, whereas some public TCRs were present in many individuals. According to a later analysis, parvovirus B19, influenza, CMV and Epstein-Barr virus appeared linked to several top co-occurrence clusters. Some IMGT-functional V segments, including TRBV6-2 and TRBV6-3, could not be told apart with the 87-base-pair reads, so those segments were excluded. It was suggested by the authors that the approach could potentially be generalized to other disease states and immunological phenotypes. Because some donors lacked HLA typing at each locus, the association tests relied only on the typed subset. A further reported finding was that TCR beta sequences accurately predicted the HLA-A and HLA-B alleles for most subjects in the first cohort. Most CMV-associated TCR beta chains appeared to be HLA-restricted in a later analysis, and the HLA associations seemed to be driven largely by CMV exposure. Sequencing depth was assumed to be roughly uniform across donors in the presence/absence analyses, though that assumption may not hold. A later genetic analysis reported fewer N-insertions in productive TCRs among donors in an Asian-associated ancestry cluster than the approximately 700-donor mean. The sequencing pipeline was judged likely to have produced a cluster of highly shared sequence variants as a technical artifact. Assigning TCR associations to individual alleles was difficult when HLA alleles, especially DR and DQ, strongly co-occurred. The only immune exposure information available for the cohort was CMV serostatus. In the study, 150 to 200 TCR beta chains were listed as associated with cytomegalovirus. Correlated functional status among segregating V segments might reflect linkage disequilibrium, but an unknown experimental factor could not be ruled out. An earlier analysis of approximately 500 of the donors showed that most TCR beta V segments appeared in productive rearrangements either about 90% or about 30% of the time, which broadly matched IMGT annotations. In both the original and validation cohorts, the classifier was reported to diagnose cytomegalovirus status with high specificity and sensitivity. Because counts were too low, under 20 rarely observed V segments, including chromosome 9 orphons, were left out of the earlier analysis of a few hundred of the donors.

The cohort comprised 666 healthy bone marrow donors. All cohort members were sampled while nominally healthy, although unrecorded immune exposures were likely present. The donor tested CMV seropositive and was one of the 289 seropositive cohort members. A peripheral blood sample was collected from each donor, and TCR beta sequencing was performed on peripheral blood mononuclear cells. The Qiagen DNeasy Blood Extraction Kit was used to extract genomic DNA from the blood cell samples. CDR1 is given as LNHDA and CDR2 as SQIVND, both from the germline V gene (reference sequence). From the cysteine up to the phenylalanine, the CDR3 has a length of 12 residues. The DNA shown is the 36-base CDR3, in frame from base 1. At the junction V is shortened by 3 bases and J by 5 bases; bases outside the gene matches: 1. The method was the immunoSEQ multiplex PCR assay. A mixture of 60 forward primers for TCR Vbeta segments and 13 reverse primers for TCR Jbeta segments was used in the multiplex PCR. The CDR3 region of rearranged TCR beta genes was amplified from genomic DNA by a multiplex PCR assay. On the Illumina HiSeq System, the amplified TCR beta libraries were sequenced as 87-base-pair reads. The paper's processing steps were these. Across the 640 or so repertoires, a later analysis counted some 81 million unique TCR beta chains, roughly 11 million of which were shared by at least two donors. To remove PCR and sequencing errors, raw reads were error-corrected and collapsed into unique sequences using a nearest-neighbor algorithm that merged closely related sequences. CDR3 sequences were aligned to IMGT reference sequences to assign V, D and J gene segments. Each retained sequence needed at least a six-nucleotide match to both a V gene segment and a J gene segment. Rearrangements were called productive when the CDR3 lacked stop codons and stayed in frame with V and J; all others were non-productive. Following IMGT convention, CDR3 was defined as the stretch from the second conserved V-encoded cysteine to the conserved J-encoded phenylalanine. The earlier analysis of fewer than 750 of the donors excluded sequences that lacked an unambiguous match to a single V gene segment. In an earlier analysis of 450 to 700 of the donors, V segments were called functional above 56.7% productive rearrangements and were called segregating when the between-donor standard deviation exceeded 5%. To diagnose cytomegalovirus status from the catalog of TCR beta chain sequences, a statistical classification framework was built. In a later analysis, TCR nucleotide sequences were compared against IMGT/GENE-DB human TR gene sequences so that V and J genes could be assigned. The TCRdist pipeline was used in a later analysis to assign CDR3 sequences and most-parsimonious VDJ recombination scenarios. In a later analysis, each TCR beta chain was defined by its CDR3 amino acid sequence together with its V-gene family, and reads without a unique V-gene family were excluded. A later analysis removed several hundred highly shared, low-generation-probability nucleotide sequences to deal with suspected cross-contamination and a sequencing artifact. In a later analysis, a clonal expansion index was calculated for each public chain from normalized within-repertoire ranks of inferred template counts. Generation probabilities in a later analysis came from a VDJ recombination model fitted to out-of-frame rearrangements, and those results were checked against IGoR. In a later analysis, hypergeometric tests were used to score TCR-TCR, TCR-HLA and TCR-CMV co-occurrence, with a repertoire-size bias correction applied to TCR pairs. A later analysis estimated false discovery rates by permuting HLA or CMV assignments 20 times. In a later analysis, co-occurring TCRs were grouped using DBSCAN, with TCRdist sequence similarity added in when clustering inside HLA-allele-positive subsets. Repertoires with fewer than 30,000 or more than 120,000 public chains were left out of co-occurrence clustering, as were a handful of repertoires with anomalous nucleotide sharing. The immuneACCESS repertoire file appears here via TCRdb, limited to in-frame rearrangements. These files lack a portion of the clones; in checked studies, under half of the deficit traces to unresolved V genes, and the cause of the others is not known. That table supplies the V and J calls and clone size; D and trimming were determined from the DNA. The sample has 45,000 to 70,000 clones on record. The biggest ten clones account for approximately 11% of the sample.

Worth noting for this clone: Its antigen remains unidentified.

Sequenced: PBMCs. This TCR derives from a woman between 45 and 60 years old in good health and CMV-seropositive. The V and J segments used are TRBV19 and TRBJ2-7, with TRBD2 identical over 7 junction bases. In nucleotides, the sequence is TGTGCCAGTAGTATTGCGGGGGACGAGCAGTACTTC. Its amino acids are CASSIAGDEQYF. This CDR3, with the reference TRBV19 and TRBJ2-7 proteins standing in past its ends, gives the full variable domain DGGITQSPKYLFRKEGQNVTLSCEQNLNHDAMYWYRQDPGQGLRLIYYSQIVNDFQKGDIAEGYSVSREKKESFPLTVTSAQKNPTAFYLCASSIAGDEQYFGPGTRLTVT.